One sample yielded the 27 T cell receptor beta chains listed below, sequenced in a study of blood T cell repertoires in COVID-19. This table comes from immunoSEQ multiplex PCR, and its TCRdb copy is limited to in-frame clones, with some not included. The sample contains 100,000 to 150,000 clones, around 90% of which appear only once. The sequenced sample consisted of peripheral blood. The receptor set was obtained from a woman aged 50 to 65 with active or convalescent COVID-19.

The chain has TRBV5-6 and TRBJ2-2, with 10 bases fitting TRBD1. V trimming: 3 bases; J trimming: 3 bases; junction bases outside the gene matches: 2. Germline CDR1 and CDR2: SGHDT and YYEEEE. The CDR3 has 15 amino acids. CDR3 amino acids: CASSWGTGDTGELFF. The CDR3 DNA follows: TGTGCCAGCAGCTGGGGGACAGGGGACACCGGGGAGCTGTTTTTT.

The rearrangement uses TRBV9 and TRBJ2-7; 8 bases are shared with TRBD2. This CDR3 region has 15 residues. Germline V gene sequence: CDR1 SGDLS, CDR2 YYNGEE. Losses at the gene ends were 0 bases for V and 3 bases for J; bases not matched to a gene: 5. CDR3: CASSVGRGGYYEQYF. CDR3 nucleotide sequence: TGTGCCAGCAGCGTAGGACGGGGGGGCTACTACGAGCAGTACTTC.

V is TRBV3-1 (or the pseudogene TRBV3-2) and J is TRBJ2-3; 7 bases are a match to TRBD2. The CDR3 is 17 amino acids. The ends lost 3 bases at V and 2 bases at J; junction bases unmatched: 11. Germline lookup yields CDR1 LGHDT and CDR2 YNNKEL (reference sequence). This CDR3 reads CASSQGFGGRPTDTQYF. As DNA, the CDR3 is TGTGCCAGCAGCCAGGGGTTTGGCGGGAGACCCACAGATACGCAGTATTTT.

V is TRBV20-1 and J is TRBJ2-1; 13 nucleotides line up with TRBD2. J was trimmed by 2 bases and V by 5 bases; bases with no gene match: 3. This CDR3 is 15 amino acids long. The germline V gene has CDR1 DFQATT and CDR2 SNEGSKA (reference sequence). The CDR3 DNA reads TGCAGTGCTCGTGGGACTAGCGGGGCCTACAATGAGCAGTTCTTC. It encodes CSARGTSGAYNEQFF.

The CDR3 coding sequence is TGTGCCAGCAGCAAAGGGGGTATCTCTGGAAACACCATATATTTT. Translated: CASSKGGISGNTIYF. V and J are TRBV9 and TRBJ1-3; possible D gene TRBD1, 6 bases. The V end lost 4 bases, the J end lost 0 bases, and 11 bases lay between the germline ends. Germline loops: CDR1 SGDLS, CDR2 YYNGEE. The CDR3 runs 15 residues.

The chain joins TRBV11-2 to TRBJ2-1; TRBD2 aligns across 13 bases. The germline V gene encodes CDR1 SGHAT and CDR2 FQNNGV. V dropped 5 bases and J dropped 5; count of bases not matched to a gene: 6. The CDR3 sequence is 16 residues long. CDR3 in amino acids: CASSRGLAGWDNEQFF. The DNA for the CDR3 is TGTGCCAGCAGCCGGGGACTAGCGGGATGGGACAATGAGCAGTTCTTC.

The chain is built from TRBV4-1 and TRBJ2-2, with 8 bases identical to TRBD1. CDR1 is MGHRA, CDR2 YSYEKL, per germline. With 4 bases clipped from V and 4 bases from J, the junction kept 11 bases outside the gene matches. The CDR3 extends over 17 amino acids. This CDR3 reads CASSLRAGGLSTGELFF. Here the CDR3 DNA reads TGCGCCAGCAGCCTCCGGGCAGGGGGCCTAAGCACCGGGGAGCTGTTTTTT.

J is TRBJ1-5 and V is TRBV30, with TRBD1 matching 7 bases. After removal of 2 bases from V and 3 bases from J, the junction contained 7 bases not matched to a gene. The germline V gene has CDR1 GTSNPN and CDR2 SVGIG (reference sequence). CDR3 length equals 15 residues. CDR3 DNA: TGTGCCTGGAGTCCCACAGGGGCCTTCAATCAGCCCCAGCATTTT. Translating gives CAWSPTGAFNQPQHF.

The sample holds one count of this clone. The chain links TRBV27 to TRBJ1-6, with D perhaps TRBD1 (6 bases). V lost 6 bases and J 5 bases, leaving 14 bases between the germline ends. Germline values: CDR1 MNHEY, CDR2 SMNVEV (reference sequence). The CDR3 extends over 15 amino acids. Here the CDR3 reads CASRSGGRHNSPLHF. The CDR3 nucleotides read TGTGCCAGCAGGTCTGGGGGCCGCCATAATTCACCCCTCCACTTT.

This chain connects TRBV7-2 to TRBJ2-5; 11 positions agree with TRBD2. The germline V gene has CDR1 SGHTA and CDR2 FQGNSA. CDR3 size: 16 residues. V gave up 5 bases and J gave up 3 bases; unmatched junction bases: 8. The CDR3 region has the DNA TGTGCCAGCAGCCATTCACTAGCGGGAGACAAAGAGACCCAGTACTTC. This sequence encodes CASSHSLAGDKETQYF.

This clone turned up a few times. The chain couples TRBV7-2 to TRBJ2-3; no firm D call. Germline lookup yields CDR1 SGHTA and CDR2 FQGNSA. Trimming left V 0 bases short and J 4 bases short, with 8 bases between. The CDR3 is 14 amino acids. Written as DNA, the CDR3 is TGTGCCAGCAGCTTAGCGAGGAGTTCAGATACGCAGTATTTT. Its protein product is CASSLARSSDTQYF.

The V call is TRBV9, the J call TRBJ2-7; 10 nucleotides match TRBD2. CDR1 is SGDLS, CDR2 YYNGEE, per germline. The ends lost 1 base at V and 5 bases at J; junction bases unmatched: 6. This CDR3 contains 15 residues. CDR3 amino acids: CASSVSAGGTHEQYF. Written as DNA, the CDR3 is TGTGCCAGCAGCGTATCAGCGGGAGGGACCCACGAGCAGTACTTC.

The chain uses TRBV3-1 (or the pseudogene TRBV3-2) and TRBJ1-3; the match to TRBD1 covers 8 bases. The junction had 3 bases not matched to a gene; V was cut back by 1 base and J by 4 bases. The CDR3 totals 15 residues. CDR1 and CDR2 from the germline V gene are LGHDT and YNNKEL (reference sequence). This CDR3 is CASSQATGGGNTIYF. CDR3 nucleotide sequence: TGTGCCAGCAGCCAAGCAACAGGGGGGGGAAACACCATATATTTT.

The chain links TRBV19 to TRBJ1-2, with TRBD1 identical over 7 bases. From germline, CDR1 is LNHDA and CDR2 SQIVND (reference sequence). There are 15 residues in the CDR3. After removal of 3 bases from V and 2 bases from J, the junction contained 6 bases not matched to a gene. The CDR3 nucleotides read TGTGCCAGTAGTATCCGACAGGGTGTCAACTATGGCTACACCTTC. It specifies CASSIRQGVNYGYTF.

The CDR3, as DNA: TGTGCCAGCACCAATCCCCCAGGGAATAGCAATCAGCCCCAGCATTTT. Translation gives CASTNPPGNSNQPQHF. The rearrangement joins TRBV28 to TRBJ1-5; possible D gene TRBD1, 5 bases. The CDR3 spans 16 residues. Germline CDR1 is MDHEN and CDR2 is SYDVKM. V shed 7 bases and J shed 0 bases, with 16 bases lying between them. The full variable domain, rest sourced from reference TRBV28 and TRBJ1-5, is DVKVTQSSRYLVKRTGEKVFLECVQDMDHENMFWYRQDPGLGLRLIYFSYDVKMKEKGDIPEGYSVSREKKERFSLILESASTNQTSMYLCASTNPPGNSNQPQHFGDGTRLSIL.

This clone occurred a few times. This chain links TRBV9 with TRBJ1-2; a weak D match, TRBD1 (6 bases). V lost 6 bases and J lost 3, with 15 bases in between. The CDR3 sequence is 14 residues long. Germline CDR1 is SGDLS and CDR2 is YYNGEE. The CDR3 reads CASTLGGLDYGYTF. DNA for the CDR3: TGTGCCAGCACCTTGGGGGGGCTTGACTATGGCTACACCTTC.

This chain joins TRBV7-9 and TRBJ1-6, with TRBD1 matching 7 bases. Trimming took 5 bases from V and 7 from J; bases not matched to a gene: 8. The CDR3 contains 15 residues. Germline V gene lookup returns CDR1 SEHNR and CDR2 FQNEAQ (reference sequence). Here the CDR3 DNA reads TGTGCCAGCAGCCTTACAGGGGTAGGGAATTCACCCCTCCACTTT. Protein sequence: CASSLTGVGNSPLHF.

The chain recombines TRBV19 with TRBJ2-5; 7 positions agree with TRBD1. This CDR3 comprises 14 residues. The J segment lost 1 base and the V segment lost 5 bases, leaving 4 bases of the junction unmatched. CDR1 and CDR2 from the germline V gene are LNHDA and SQIVND (reference sequence). Here the CDR3 reads CASSLGQVQETQYF. The CDR3 nucleotides are TGTGCCAGTAGTCTCGGACAGGTCCAAGAGACCCAGTACTTC.

The chain joins TRBV7-3 to TRBJ2-3; D is perhaps TRBD1 (5 bases). V was trimmed by 7 bases and J by 2 bases, leaving 10 bases between them. In germline, CDR1 is SGHTA, CDR2 FQGTGA. This CDR3 has 13 residues. The CDR3 DNA sequence: TGTGCCAGCAAGGTCAGGGCCACAGATACGCAGTATTTT. Its translation is CASKVRATDTQYF.

The chain employs TRBV28 and TRBJ2-3; 10 bases are a match to TRBD2. V dropped 1 base and J dropped 6; count of bases not matched to a gene: 7. Per the germline V gene, CDR1 is MDHEN and CDR2 is SYDVKM. This CDR3 has 16 residues. CDR3 coding DNA: TGTGCCAGCAGTTTATATGCTAGCGGGAGAGGGGATACGCAGTATTTT. Protein product: CASSLYASGRGDTQYF.

This chain uses TRBV6-5 with TRBJ2-5, with 7 positions matching TRBD1. The CDR3 has 15 amino acids. V trimming: 7 bases; J trimming: 1 base; junction bases outside the gene matches: 9. Germline CDR1 and CDR2: MNHEY and SVGAGI. The chain's CDR3 is CASTPPGQSQETQYF. CDR3 nucleotides: TGTGCCAGCACTCCTCCGGGACAGAGCCAAGAGACCCAGTACTTC.

The V gene is TRBV9, the J gene TRBJ2-2; D unresolved. Germline lookup yields CDR1 SGDLS and CDR2 YYNGEE. The CDR3 is made up of 11 amino acids. The V end lost 3 bases, the J end lost 15 bases, and 12 bases lay between the germline ends. CDR3 nucleotides: TGTGCCAGCAGCGATAATCGGGTGATGTTTTTT. Protein: CASSDNRVMFF.

This chain links TRBV27 with TRBJ2-7; 7 bases are a match to TRBD2. The CDR3 has 15 amino acids. In germline, CDR1 is MNHEY, CDR2 SMNVEV (reference sequence). V shed 2 bases, J shed 2 bases, and the junction held 6 bases outside the gene matches. The CDR3 loop reads CASSLSGVGPYEQYF. CDR3 coding DNA: TGTGCCAGCAGTTTAAGCGGGGTGGGGCCCTACGAGCAGTACTTC.

The genes are TRBV7-8 and TRBJ2-7; TRBD1 matches at 9 bases. Germline trimming cut 5 bases from V and 2 bases from J; bases unmatched to any gene: 4. There are 14 residues in the CDR3. CDR1 and CDR2 from the germline V gene are SGHVS and FQNEAQ. CDR3 in DNA: TGTGCCAGCAGCGACCGGGACAGGGCCTACGAGCAGTACTTC. Its protein product is CASSDRDRAYEQYF.

The chain links TRBV20-1 to TRBJ1-1; 7 bases match TRBD1. V lost 3 bases to trimming and J lost 4 bases; unmatched junction nucleotides: 14. CDR1 DFQATT and CDR2 SNEGSKA come from the germline V gene (reference sequence). The CDR3 totals 16 residues. CDR3 nucleotide sequence: TGCAGTGCTAGTACCGGGACAGTTGGACACGGCACTGAAGCTTTCTTT. This gives the protein CSASTGTVGHGTEAFF.

The rearrangement joins TRBV28 to TRBJ1-5; D is uncertain. The length of the CDR3 is 13 residues. CDR1 is MDHEN and CDR2 is SYDVKM in the germline V gene. V lost 2 bases and J lost 6, with 8 bases in between. CDR3 coding DNA: TGTGCCAGCAGTTTAGGCCCCTCTCAGCCCCAGCATTTT. Translated: CASSLGPSQPQHF.

This chain links TRBV29-1 with TRBJ2-3; 7 nucleotides align to TRBD2. The CDR3 runs 16 residues. CDR1 and CDR2 from the germline V gene are SQVTM and ANQGSEA. The V gene end was trimmed by 2 bases and the J gene end by 0 bases; junction bases not matched to a gene: 8. CDR3 sequence: CSVENRWRESTDTQYF. The CDR3 DNA follows: TGCAGCGTTGAAAATAGGTGGCGGGAGAGCACAGATACGCAGTATTTT.